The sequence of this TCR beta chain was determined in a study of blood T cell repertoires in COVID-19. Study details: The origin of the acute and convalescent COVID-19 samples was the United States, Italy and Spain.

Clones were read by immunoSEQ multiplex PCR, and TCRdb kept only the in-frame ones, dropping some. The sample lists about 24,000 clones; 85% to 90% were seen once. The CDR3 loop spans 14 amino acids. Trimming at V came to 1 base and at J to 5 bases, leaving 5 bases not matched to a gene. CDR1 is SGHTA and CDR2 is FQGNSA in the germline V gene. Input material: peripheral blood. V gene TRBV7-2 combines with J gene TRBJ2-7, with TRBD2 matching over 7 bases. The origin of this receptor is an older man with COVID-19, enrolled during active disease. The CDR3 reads CASSLEGGSHEQYF. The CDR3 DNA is TGTGCCAGCAGCTTAGAGGGAGGGAGCCACGAGCAGTACTTC.